The entry below describes one T cell receptor (beta chain). The sample originates from a study of T-cell reconstitution after alpha-beta-depleted transplantation in children. Trimming stripped 6 bases from V and 5 bases from J, with 13 bases between. CDR3 size: 13 residues. Germline values: CDR1 MNHEY, CDR2 SMNVEV (reference sequence). Unique molecular identifiers tagged the TCRbeta library. TCRdb re-called the PCR reads through MiXCR, storing one row per CDR3 protein. The table lists some 220,000 distinct CDR3 sequences, roughly a tenth of them singletons. The clonotype comes from a human donor who donated a stem cell graft to a child with acute lymphoblastic leukemia. The sequencing used PBMCs from the stem cell graft donor, collected from the stem cell graft. The J gene is TRBJ1-1, the V gene TRBV27; a weak D match, TRBD1 (5 bases). CDR3 amino acids: CASSPRVLTEAFF. Written as DNA, the CDR3 is TGTGCCAGCAGCCCCAGGGTATTAACTGAAGCTTTCTTT.